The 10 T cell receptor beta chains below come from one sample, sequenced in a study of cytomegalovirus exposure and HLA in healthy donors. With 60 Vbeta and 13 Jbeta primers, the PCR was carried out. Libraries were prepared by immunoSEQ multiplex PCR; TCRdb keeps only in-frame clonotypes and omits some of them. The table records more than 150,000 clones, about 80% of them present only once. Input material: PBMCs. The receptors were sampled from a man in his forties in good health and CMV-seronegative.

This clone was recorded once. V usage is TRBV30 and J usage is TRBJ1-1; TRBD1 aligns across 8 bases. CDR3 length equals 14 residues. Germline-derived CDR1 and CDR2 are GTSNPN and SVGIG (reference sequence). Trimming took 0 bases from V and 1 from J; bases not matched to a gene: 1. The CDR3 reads CAWSVGTGNTEAFF. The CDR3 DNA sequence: TGTGCCTGGAGTGTGGGGACAGGGAACACTGAAGCTTTCTTT. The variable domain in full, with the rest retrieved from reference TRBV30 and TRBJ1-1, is SQTIHQWPATLVQPVGSPLSLECTVEGTSNPNLYWYRQAAGRGLQLLFYSVGIGQISSEVPQNLSASRPQDRQFILSSKKLLLSDSGFYLCAWSVGTGNTEAFFGQGTRLTVV.

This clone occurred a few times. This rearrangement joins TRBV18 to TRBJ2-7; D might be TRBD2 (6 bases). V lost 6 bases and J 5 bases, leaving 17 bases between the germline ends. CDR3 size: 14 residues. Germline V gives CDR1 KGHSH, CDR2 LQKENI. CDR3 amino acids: CASSPSRENHEQYF. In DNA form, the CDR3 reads TGTGCCAGCTCCCCGTCCCGGGAGAACCACGAGCAGTACTTC.

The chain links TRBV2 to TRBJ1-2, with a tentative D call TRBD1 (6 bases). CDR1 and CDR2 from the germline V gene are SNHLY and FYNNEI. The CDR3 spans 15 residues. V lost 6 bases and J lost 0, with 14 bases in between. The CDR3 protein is CASRLRQVANYGYTF. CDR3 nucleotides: TGTGCCAGCAGACTCCGACAGGTAGCTAACTATGGCTACACCTTC.

DNA for the CDR3: TGCGCCAGCAGCTTGGACCAGGGGGCGACCTACGAGCAGTACTTC. The encoded protein is CASSLDQGATYEQYF. The chain couples TRBV5-1 to TRBJ2-7; 8 bases line up with TRBD1. The ends lost 0 bases at V and 2 bases at J; junction bases unmatched: 4. CDR3 length: 15 amino acids. The germline gives CDR1 SGHRS, CDR2 YFSETQ.

As DNA, the CDR3 is TGTGCCAGCAGTTATCTCGGGAGGGTGGAGACCCAGTACTTC. Translated, it gives CASSYLGRVETQYF. The V call is TRBV6-5, the J call TRBJ2-5; 8 bases are shared with TRBD2. Germline V gives CDR1 MNHEY, CDR2 SVGAGI. Trimming cost V 3 bases and J 5 bases; bases outside gene matches: 5. CDR3 length: 14 residues.

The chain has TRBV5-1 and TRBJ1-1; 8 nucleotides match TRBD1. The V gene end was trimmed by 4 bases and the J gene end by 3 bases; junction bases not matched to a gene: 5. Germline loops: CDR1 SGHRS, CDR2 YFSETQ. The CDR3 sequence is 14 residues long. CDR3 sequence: CASSPGQVDTEAFF. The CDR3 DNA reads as TGCGCCAGCAGCCCGGGACAGGTGGACACTGAAGCTTTCTTT. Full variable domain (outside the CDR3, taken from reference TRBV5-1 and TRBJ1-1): KAGVTQTPRYLIKTRGQQVTLSCSPISGHRSVSWYQQTPGQGLQFLFEYFSETQRNKGNFPGRFSGRQFSNSRSEMNVSTLELGDSALYLCASSPGQVDTEAFFGQGTRLTVV.

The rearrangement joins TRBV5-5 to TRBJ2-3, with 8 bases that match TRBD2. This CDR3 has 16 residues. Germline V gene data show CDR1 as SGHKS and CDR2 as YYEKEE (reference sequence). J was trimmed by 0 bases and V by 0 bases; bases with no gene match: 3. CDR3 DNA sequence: TGTGCCAGCAGCTTGGCGGGAGGGCCGAGCACAGATACGCAGTATTTT. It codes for CASSLAGGPSTDTQYF.

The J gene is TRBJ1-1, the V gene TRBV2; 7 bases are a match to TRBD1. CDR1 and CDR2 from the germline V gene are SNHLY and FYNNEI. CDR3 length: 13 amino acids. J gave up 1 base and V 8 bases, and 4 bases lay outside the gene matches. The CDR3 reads CASRRTGNTEAFF. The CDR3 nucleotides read TGTGCCAGCCGACGGACAGGGAACACTGAAGCTTTCTTT.

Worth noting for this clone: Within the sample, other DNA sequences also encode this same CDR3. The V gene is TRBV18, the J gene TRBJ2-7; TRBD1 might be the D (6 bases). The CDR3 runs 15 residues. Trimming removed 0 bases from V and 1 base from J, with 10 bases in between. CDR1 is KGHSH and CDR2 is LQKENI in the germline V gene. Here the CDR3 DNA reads TGTGCCAGCTCACCACCGCAGGGGAGATCCTACGAGCAGTACTTC. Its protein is CASSPPQGRSYEQYF.

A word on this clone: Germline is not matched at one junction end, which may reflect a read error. The CDR3 reads CASSPPIRETQYF. CDR3 nucleotides: TGTGCCAGCTCCCCACCCATCCGGGAGACCCAGTACTTC. The V and J genes are TRBV18 and TRBJ2-5; D not certain. This CDR3 is 13 amino acids long. Germline V lookup: CDR1 KGHSH, CDR2 LQKENI.